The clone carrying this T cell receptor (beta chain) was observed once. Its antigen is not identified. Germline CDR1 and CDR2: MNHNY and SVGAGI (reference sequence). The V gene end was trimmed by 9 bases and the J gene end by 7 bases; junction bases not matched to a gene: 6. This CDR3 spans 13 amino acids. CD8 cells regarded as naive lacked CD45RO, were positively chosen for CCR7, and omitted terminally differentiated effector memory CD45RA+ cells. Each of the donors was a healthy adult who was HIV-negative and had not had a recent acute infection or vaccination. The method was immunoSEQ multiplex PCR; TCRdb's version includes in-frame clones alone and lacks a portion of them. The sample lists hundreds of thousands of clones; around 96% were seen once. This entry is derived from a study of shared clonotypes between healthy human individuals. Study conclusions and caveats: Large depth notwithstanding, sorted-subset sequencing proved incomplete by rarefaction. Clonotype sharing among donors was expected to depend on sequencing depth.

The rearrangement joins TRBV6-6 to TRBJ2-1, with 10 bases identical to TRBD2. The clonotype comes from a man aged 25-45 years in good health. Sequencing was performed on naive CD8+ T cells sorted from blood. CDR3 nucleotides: TGTGCCAGTACTAGCGGGAACATGAATGAGCAGTTCTTC. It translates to CASTSGNMNEQFF.